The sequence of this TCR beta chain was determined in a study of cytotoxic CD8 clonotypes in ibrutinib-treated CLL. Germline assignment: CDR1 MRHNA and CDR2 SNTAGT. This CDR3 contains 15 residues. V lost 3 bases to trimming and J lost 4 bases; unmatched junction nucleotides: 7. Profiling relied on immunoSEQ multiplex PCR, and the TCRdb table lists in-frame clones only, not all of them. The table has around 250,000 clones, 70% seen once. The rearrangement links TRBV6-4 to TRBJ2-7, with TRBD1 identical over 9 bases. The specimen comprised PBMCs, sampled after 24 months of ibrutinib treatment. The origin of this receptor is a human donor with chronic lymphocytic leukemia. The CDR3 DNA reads TGTGCCAGCAGTGAACAGTCAGGACAGGGGTACGAGCAGTACTTC. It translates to CASSEQSGQGYEQYF.